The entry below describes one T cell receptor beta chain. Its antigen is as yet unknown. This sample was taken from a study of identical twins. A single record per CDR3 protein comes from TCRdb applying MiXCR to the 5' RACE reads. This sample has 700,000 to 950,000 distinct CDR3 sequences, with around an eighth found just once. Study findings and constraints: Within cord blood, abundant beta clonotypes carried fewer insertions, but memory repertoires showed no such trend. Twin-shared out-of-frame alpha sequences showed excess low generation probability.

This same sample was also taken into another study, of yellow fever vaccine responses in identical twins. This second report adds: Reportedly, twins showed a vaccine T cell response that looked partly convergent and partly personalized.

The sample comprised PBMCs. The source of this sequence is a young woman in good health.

CDR3 sequence reads: CSAPDRAKGGYTF. CDR3 DNA sequence: TGCAGTGCTCCCGACAGGGCGAAGGGTGGCTACACCTTC. V usage is TRBV20-1 and J usage is TRBJ1-2; 7 positions agree with TRBD1. Germline V gene lookup returns CDR1 DFQATT and CDR2 SNEGSKA (reference sequence). This CDR3 is 13 amino acids long. V lost 5 bases and J lost 7; bases outside the gene matches: 10.